The 7 T cell receptor beta chains below come from one sample, sequenced in a study of immune evolution from preneoplasia to lung adenocarcinoma. The method was immunoSEQ multiplex PCR; TCRdb's version includes in-frame clones alone and lacks a portion of them. This sample yields 13,000 or so clones, of which 85% are seen a single time; about 3.8% belongs to the top ten. The specimen sequenced was FFPE tissue from an adenomatous hyperplasia lung lesion. As for subset: atypical adenomatous hyperplasia (AAH), lung preneoplasia. Receptors were obtained from a person aged 50 or older with lung adenocarcinoma.

The V and J genes are TRBV10-1 and TRBJ2-5; possibly TRBD2 for D (5 bases). Germline V lookup: CDR1 WNHNN, CDR2 SYGVQD (reference sequence). The CDR3 is 14 residues long. Trimming stripped 3 bases from V and 2 bases from J, with 10 bases between. The CDR3 sequence is CASSEGGGQETQYF. The CDR3 DNA follows: TGCGCCAGCAGTGAAGGAGGAGGACAAGAGACCCAGTACTTC.

J is TRBJ1-2 and V is TRBV9; no reliable D call. The CDR3 has 15 residues. Germline lookup yields CDR1 SGDLS and CDR2 YYNGEE. With 2 bases removed from V and 0 bases from J, the gap between germline ends came to 11 bases. DNA for the CDR3: TGTGCCAGCAGCGTGACGGCACAGACTAACTATGGCTACACCTTC. It encodes CASSVTAQTNYGYTF. The full variable domain, its missing parts supplied by reference TRBV9 and TRBJ1-2, is DSGVTQTPKHLITATGQRVTLRCSPRSGDLSVYWYQQSLDQGLQFLIQYYNGEERAKGNILERFSAQQFPDLHSELNLSSLELGDSALYFCASSVTAQTNYGYTFGSGTRLTVV.

V and J are TRBV10-1 and TRBJ1-1, with D uncertain. The CDR3 length is 10 residues. Trimming left V 8 bases short and J 5 bases short, with 6 bases between. The germline V gene encodes CDR1 WNHNN and CDR2 SYGVQD (reference sequence). CDR3 protein: CASPMTEAFF. The CDR3 region has the DNA TGCGCCAGCCCCATGACTGAAGCTTTCTTT.

The chain combines TRBV15 with TRBJ2-7; D possibly corresponds to TRBD1 (5 bases). CDR3 size: 14 residues. The germline gives CDR1 LNHNV, CDR2 YYDKDF (reference sequence). With 3 bases removed from V and 2 bases from J, the gap between germline ends came to 11 bases. The CDR3 protein is CATSRDKTPYEQYF. The CDR3 coding sequence is TGTGCCACCAGCAGGGACAAGACGCCCTACGAGCAGTACTTC.

This clone was seen more than once but under ten times. The V gene is TRBV5-1, the J gene TRBJ2-1, with 13 positions matching TRBD2. The junction had 7 bases not matched to a gene; V was cut back by 1 base and J by 0 bases. There are 19 residues in the CDR3. Germline CDR1 reads SGHRS; CDR2 reads YFSETQ. The CDR3 reads CASSLSSTSGGSSYNEQFF. The CDR3 DNA sequence: TGCGCCAGCAGCTTGTCGTCGACTAGCGGGGGGAGCTCCTACAATGAGCAGTTCTTC.

The J gene is TRBJ1-5, the V gene TRBV19; a possible D gene is TRBD1 (5 bases). The CDR3 contains 16 residues. Trimming cost V 9 bases and J 0 bases, with 18 bases left between them. Germline-derived CDR1 and CDR2 are LNHDA and SQIVND (reference sequence). The CDR3 nucleotides read TGTGCCAGCCAAGAGGGACGGCTAGATAGCAATCAGCCCCAGCATTTT. This encodes CASQEGRLDSNQPQHF.

The V gene is TRBV7-9, the J gene TRBJ1-4; tentatively, D is TRBD1 (5 bases). The V end was cut by 5 bases, the J end by 3 bases, with 16 bases between. The CDR3 loop spans 16 amino acids. Germline V gene lookup returns CDR1 SEHNR and CDR2 FQNEAQ (reference sequence). The CDR3 sequence: CASSPQSGSANEKLFF. CDR3 nucleotides: TGTGCCAGCAGCCCCCAATCAGGGTCCGCTAATGAAAAACTGTTTTTT.